Included here is one TCR beta chain sequence, with context. No antigen is known for it. The sample belongs to a study of T cell responses to AZD1222 COVID-19 vaccine. Notes on the study in general: Spike was spanned by vaccine-associated CD4 TCRs, with dominance at 160-218 and 743-854. Reportedly, nearly half of unique spike TCRs recognized epitopes outside B.1.351/B.1.1.7 mutations. The peak T cell response came first, and repertoires were sampled only after it. Only 6 or 7 AZD1222 recipients tested seropositive at baseline.

The data were produced by immunoSEQ multiplex PCR, yet TCRdb's version contains in-frame clones alone and is incomplete. The sample yields 160,000 or so clones, roughly nine tenths seen once. The length of the CDR3 is 13 residues. Trimming left V 4 bases short and J 7 bases short, with 12 bases between. Germline V gene sequence: CDR1 SGDLS, CDR2 YYNGEE. This receptor was taken from an adult who had recovered from COVID-19. The rearrangement uses TRBV9 and TRBJ2-1, with a weak D call TRBD2 (5 bases). This specimen consisted of peripheral blood, obtained after recovery from COVID-19. CDR3 in DNA: TGTGCCAGCAGCCCCAGAGGGCGTAATGAGCAGTTCTTC. It is translated as CASSPRGRNEQFF.